This T cell receptor beta chain was recovered during a study of cytomegalovirus exposure and HLA in healthy donors (dated by TCRdb to 2015 to 2018). At the level of the whole study: An earlier analysis of approximately 550 of the donors reported approximately 290 Gb of sequence data and around 120 million unique TCR beta sequences from approximately 180 million T cells. About 280 gigabases of sequencing data and roughly 81 million unique TCR sequences made up an early release that covered 500 to 700 HLA-typed donors. Of the roughly 400 genotyped donors, 81% were placed in the genetic ancestry cluster associated with self-reported Caucasian donors. The aim of the study was to test whether cataloging public T cell receptors could identify signatures of past pathogen exposure. The study used immunosequencing to profile the T cell repertoires of approximately 650 subjects and linked those repertoires to cytomegalovirus serostatus. In addition to the first cohort of roughly 700 subjects, a separate validation cohort of 130 or so different subjects was used. High-throughput TCR immunosequencing, statistical association of individual TCRs with disease status, and machine learning were combined to predict cytomegalovirus infection status. A later analysis re-examined previously published TCR beta repertoires from around 670 donors and added high-resolution HLA genotyping to investigate patterns of TCR occurrence. Rather than drawing on any new phenotypic data, the later analysis identified candidate immune exposures from TCR beta sequences and the way those sequences occurred across donors. To decide whether each TCR beta V gene segment behaved as functional or pseudogenic, an earlier analysis of over 500 of the donors relied on high-throughput TCR beta sequencing. Donor age, sex, ethnicity and CMV serostatus were compiled alongside the repertoire data. In a later genetic analysis, genome-wide SNP genotypes for 398 of the 666 donors were used, and that subset was treated as a discovery cohort. All discovery cohort repertoires had been generated on a single sequencing platform. Both class I and class II loci were covered by HLA typing, at four-digit resolution. The number of typed donors differed by locus: roughly 629-640 for A, B, C, DRB1 and DQB1; some 540 for DQA1; roughly 600 for DPA1; and some 430 for DPB1. Roughly 5 DR-DQ haplotypes were treated as single units for association and clustering because of strong linkage in the cohort. On average, 235,054 unique TCR beta nucleotide sequences were sequenced per donor among 350 to 400 genotyped donors of the cohort, with roughly a sixth of those sequences being non-productive. What the authors observed across the whole study: Three of the identified cytomegalovirus-associated TCR beta chains were confirmed in vitro to be specific for cytomegalovirus antigens. The presence/absence analyses assumed that sequencing depth was roughly uniform across donors, and that assumption may not be true. A later analysis associated around 16,000 TCR beta sequences with specific HLA alleles at a false discovery rate of 0.05. The earlier analysis of about 600 of the donors excluded about 16 rarely observed V segments, including chromosome 9 orphons, because counts were too low. Most CMV-associated TCR beta chains appeared to be HLA-restricted in a later analysis, and the HLA associations seemed to be driven largely by CMV exposure. Because some donors lacked HLA typing at each locus, the association tests relied only on the typed subset. Some IMGT-functional V segments, including TRBV6-2 and TRBV6-3, could not be told apart with the 87-base-pair reads, so those segments were excluded. A further reported finding was that TCR beta sequences accurately predicted the HLA-A and HLA-B alleles for most subjects in the first cohort. According to a later genetic analysis, donors in an Asian-associated ancestry cluster had fewer N-insertions in productive TCRs than the roughly 700-donor mean. According to the authors, the approach could potentially be generalized to other disease states and immunological phenotypes. CMV serostatus was the only immune exposure information available for the cohort. A total of fewer than 200 TCR beta chains were listed by the study as associated with cytomegalovirus. Strong co-occurrence of HLA alleles, especially DR and DQ, made assigning TCR associations to individual alleles difficult. Cytomegalovirus status was reported to be diagnosed by the classifier with high specificity and sensitivity in both the original and validation cohorts. A later analysis reported that several top co-occurrence clusters appeared linked to parvovirus B19, influenza, CMV and Epstein-Barr virus. In a later genetic analysis, a missense DCLRE1C variant was associated with V-gene and J-gene trimming of TCR beta chains, and the association was replicated in an independent cohort. Only TCR beta chains were sequenced in this cohort, and the absence of alpha or paired-chain data limited detectable features. Most TCR sequences were observed very rarely across donors, whereas some public TCRs were present in many individuals. Compared with equally common non-associated chains, HLA-associated TCR beta chains in a later analysis were more clonally expanded and had lower generation probabilities. Correlated functional status among segregating V segments might be attributable to linkage disequilibrium, but an unknown experimental factor could not be ruled out. The sequencing pipeline was judged likely to have produced a cluster of highly shared sequence variants as a technical artifact. In an earlier analysis of some 640 of the donors, most TCR beta V segments were observed in productive rearrangements about 87% or about 30% of the time, broadly matching IMGT annotations. In a later analysis, the rate of TCR association differed among HLA loci, with DRB1 alleles having the most associated TCRs and HLA-C alleles having the fewest.

The cohort was made up of approximately 670 healthy bone marrow donors. At the time of sampling, every cohort member was nominally healthy, though immune exposures that went unrecorded were likely present. The donor was CMV seropositive and was included in the group of about 290 seropositive cohort members. A peripheral blood sample was provided by each donor, and peripheral blood mononuclear cells were used for TCR beta sequencing. Genomic DNA extraction from the blood cell samples was performed with the Qiagen DNeasy Blood Extraction Kit. The CDR3, cysteine through phenylalanine, is 13 amino acids long. The kept DNA is CDR3 alone, 39 bases in frame from the first base. V loses 2 bases of germline sequence and J loses 13 bases, and the interval between the two ends is 21 bases. The germline V gene encodes CDR1 GTSNPN and CDR2 SVGIG (reference sequence). Libraries were constructed by the immunoSEQ multiplex PCR assay. For the multiplex PCR, a mixture combining 60 forward primers for TCR Vbeta segments and 13 reverse primers for TCR Jbeta segments was used. Amplification of the CDR3 region of rearranged TCR beta genes was performed with a multiplex PCR assay on genomic DNA. On the Illumina HiSeq System, the amplified TCR beta libraries were sequenced as 87-base-pair reads. The authors processed their data as follows. A later analysis counted 65 million to 90 million unique TCR beta chains across the 650 to 700 repertoires, and roughly 11 million of these chains were shared by at least two donors. Raw reads were error-corrected and collapsed into unique sequences by a nearest-neighbor algorithm in which closely related sequences were merged to remove PCR and sequencing errors. V, D and J gene segments were assigned by aligning CDR3 sequences to IMGT reference sequences. For a sequence to be retained, at least a six-nucleotide match to both a V gene segment and a J gene segment was required. A rearrangement counted as productive if the CDR3 had no stop codons and remained in frame with V and J, and every other rearrangement counted as non-productive. CDR3 was defined by IMGT convention, running from the second conserved V-encoded cysteine to the conserved J-encoded phenylalanine. In an earlier analysis of roughly 610 of the donors, sequences lacking an unambiguous match to a single V gene segment were excluded. In an earlier analysis of approximately 560 of the donors, a V segment was called functional when productive rearrangements were above 56.7%, and segregating when the standard deviation between donors exceeded 5%. To diagnose cytomegalovirus status from the catalog of TCR beta chain sequences, a statistical classification framework was built. In a later analysis, V and J genes were assigned by comparing TCR nucleotide sequences against IMGT/GENE-DB human TR gene sequences. In a later analysis, CDR3 sequences and most-parsimonious VDJ recombination scenarios were assigned using the TCRdist pipeline. In a later analysis, every TCR beta chain was defined by the combination of its CDR3 amino acid sequence and its V-gene family, and reads without a unique V-gene family were dropped. As a way to deal with suspected cross-contamination and a sequencing artifact, a later analysis dropped over 550 nucleotide sequences that were highly shared and had low generation probability. For each public chain, a later analysis derived a clonal expansion index from normalized ranks of inferred template counts within each repertoire. In a later analysis, generation probabilities were computed with a VDJ recombination model fitted to out-of-frame rearrangements, and the resulting probabilities were checked against IGoR. Hypergeometric tests were used in a later analysis to score TCR-TCR, TCR-HLA and TCR-CMV co-occurrence, with a repertoire-size bias correction applied to the TCR pairs. False discovery rates were estimated in a later analysis by permuting HLA or CMV assignments 20 times. In a later analysis, co-occurring TCRs were grouped using DBSCAN, with TCRdist sequence similarity added in when clustering inside HLA-allele-positive subsets. Repertoires with fewer than 30,000 or more than 120,000 public chains were left out of co-occurrence clustering, as were about 5 repertoires with anomalous nucleotide sharing. Drawn from immuneACCESS, this table holds only the in-frame rearrangements with V and J called that TCRdb kept. Clones are partly lost; checked studies trace under half to an unresolved V gene and leave the rest unexplained. The DNA gave D and trimming, while V, J and clone size come from that table. Across this sample there are 150,000 to 200,000 clones, with approximately 82% seen only once. The ten largest clonotypes hold about 8% of the sample.

On this clone: This receptor's antigen is unknown. No much larger clone exists at a distance of one base, and base qualities are not known.

The receptor was isolated from a middle-aged woman in good health and CMV-seropositive. Sequencing input: PBMCs. The receptor chain draws on TRBV30 and TRBJ2-7; no D gene is confidently identified. The bases read TGTGCCTGGAGTCCCCCCCGGAGCCGCAACTTTTACTTC. Translated, this gives CAWSPPRSRNFYF.